Listed below are T cell receptor beta chains from one sample, sequenced in a study of OX40 agonist ivuxolimab in advanced cancers. Produced via immunoSEQ multiplex PCR; TCRdb's table is partial and in-frame only. The sample holds 67,000 or so clones, approximately 89% seen once. The sequenced sample was CD4+ or CD8+ T cells sorted from blood, obtained in a trial of the OX40 agonist ivuxolimab. These receptors were collected from an adult with an advanced solid tumor such as melanoma, head and neck, liver or kidney cancer. Both conserved end residues are part of each CDR3. A D gene is named only where the DNA matches it firmly. Rows may omit the clone size; those that give it use once, few, many or a size class.

v_call: TRBV6-6
d_call: .
clone_size: .
j_call: TRBJ2-1
cdr3_nt: TGTGCCAGCAGTTACTACGGGACGGGGAATGAGCAGTTCTTC
cdr3_aa: CASSYYGTGNEQFF

v_call: TRBV2
d_call: .
clone_size: once
j_call: TRBJ2-2
cdr3_nt: TGTGCCAGCAGAACCAGCAACACCGGGGAGCTGTTTTTT
cdr3_aa: CASRTSNTGELFF

v_call: TRBV19
d_call: TRBD1
clone_size: .
j_call: TRBJ1-5
cdr3_nt: TGTGCCAGTAAAAAGGGGGCACAGGGGACGAATCAGCCCCAGCATTTT
cdr3_aa: CASKKGAQGTNQPQHF

v_call: TRBV6-5
d_call: TRBD1
clone_size: .
j_call: TRBJ1-2
cdr3_nt: TGTGCCAGCAGGTTAGGGACAGACGGCTACACCTTC
cdr3_aa: CASRLGTDGYTF

v_call: TRBV29-1
d_call: .
clone_size: .
j_call: TRBJ1-3
cdr3_nt: TGCAGCGTTGAAGATTCAACAGGTCCCCGCTCTGGAAACACCATATATTTT
cdr3_aa: CSVEDSTGPRSGNTIYF

v_call: TRBV6-1
d_call: .
clone_size: .
j_call: TRBJ2-1
cdr3_nt: TGTGCCAGCAGTGCACAGGTTGAGCAGTTCTTC
cdr3_aa: CASSAQVEQFF

v_call: TRBV10-1
d_call: TRBD2
clone_size: few
j_call: TRBJ2-7
cdr3_nt: TGCGCCAGCAGTAGCGGGGGGTGGCACGAGCAGTACTTC
cdr3_aa: CASSSGGWHEQYF

v_call: TRBV7-9
d_call: .
clone_size: .
j_call: TRBJ2-5
cdr3_nt: TGTGCCAGCAGCTACCAAGAGACCCAGTACTTC
cdr3_aa: CASSYQETQYF

v_call: TRBV6-5
d_call: TRBD1
clone_size: .
j_call: TRBJ1-4
cdr3_nt: TGTGCCAGCAGTTACGTGGGACAGGGGGCCGAGAAACTGTTTTTT
cdr3_aa: CASSYVGQGAEKLFF

v_call: TRBV5-1
d_call: .
clone_size: .
j_call: TRBJ1-1
cdr3_nt: TGCGCCAGCAGCTTGGAGGTAGTAGGAAACACTGAAGCTTTCTTT
cdr3_aa: CASSLEVVGNTEAFF

v_call: TRBV11-2
d_call: .
clone_size: .
j_call: TRBJ1-5
cdr3_nt: TGTGCCAGCAGACAGGACGGTTATAGCAATCAGCCCCAGCATTTT
cdr3_aa: CASRQDGYSNQPQHF